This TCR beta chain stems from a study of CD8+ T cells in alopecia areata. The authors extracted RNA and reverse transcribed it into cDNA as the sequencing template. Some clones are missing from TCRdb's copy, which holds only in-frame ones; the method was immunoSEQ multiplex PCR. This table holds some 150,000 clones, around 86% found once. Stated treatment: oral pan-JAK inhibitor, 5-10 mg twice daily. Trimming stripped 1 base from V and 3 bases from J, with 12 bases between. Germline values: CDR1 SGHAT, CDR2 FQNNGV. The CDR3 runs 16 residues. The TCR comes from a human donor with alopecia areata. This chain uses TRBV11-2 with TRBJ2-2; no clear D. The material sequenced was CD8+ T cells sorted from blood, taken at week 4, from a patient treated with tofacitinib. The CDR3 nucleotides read TGTGCCAGCAGCTTAGCGGGCGGTTTGGACACCGGGGAGCTGTTTTTT. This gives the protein CASSLAGGLDTGELFF.